This T cell receptor beta chain was observed in a study of blood T cells in healthy people across ages. Study context: Template switching recovered approximately one barcoded beta molecule for every two T cells.

This clonotype was observed a few times. Trimming cost V 5 bases and J 0 bases, with 11 bases left between them. From germline, CDR1 is SEHNR and CDR2 FQNEAQ (reference sequence). This CDR3 is 14 amino acids long. Combining a sample-barcoded 5' primer with a J-beta primer mix, a second PCR ran for about 6 to 12 cycles. Through a template-switch adaptor with 12 random nucleotides, each cDNA molecule received a tag. All samples yielded 2.5 million or more CDR3-containing paired-end reads. MiXCR was run by TCRdb on the 5' RACE reads, yielding one entry per CDR3 protein. Of 950,000 to 1,200,000 distinct CDR3 sequences in the sample, around two fifths were seen once. Russia was home to the donors, healthy Caucasian individuals aged about 6 to 90.

The sample consisted of blood. The V gene is TRBV7-9, the J gene TRBJ2-7; D not certain. This receptor was obtained from a man in his late teens or twenties in good health. In DNA, the CDR3 is TGTGCCAGCAGCGATAACAGAGGCTCCTACGAGCAGTACTTC. This translates into CASSDNRGSYEQYF.